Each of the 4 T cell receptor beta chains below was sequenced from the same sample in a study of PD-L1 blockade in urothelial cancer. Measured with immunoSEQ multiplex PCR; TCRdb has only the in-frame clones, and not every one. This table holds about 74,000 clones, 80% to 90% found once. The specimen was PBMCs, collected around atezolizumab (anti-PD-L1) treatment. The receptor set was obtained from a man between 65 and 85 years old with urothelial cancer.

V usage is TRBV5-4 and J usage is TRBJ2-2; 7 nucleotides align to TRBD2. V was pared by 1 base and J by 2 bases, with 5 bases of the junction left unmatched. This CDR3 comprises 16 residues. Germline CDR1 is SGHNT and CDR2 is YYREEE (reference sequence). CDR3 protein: CASSLRASGNTGELFF. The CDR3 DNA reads TGTGCCAGCAGCTTGCGTGCTAGCGGAAACACCGGGGAGCTGTTTTTT.

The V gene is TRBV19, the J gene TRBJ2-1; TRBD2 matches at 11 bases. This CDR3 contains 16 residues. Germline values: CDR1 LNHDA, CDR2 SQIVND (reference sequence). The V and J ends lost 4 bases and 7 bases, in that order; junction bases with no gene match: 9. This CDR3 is CASSTWSSGRSNEQFF. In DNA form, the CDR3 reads TGTGCCAGTAGTACCTGGTCTAGCGGGAGGTCAAATGAGCAGTTCTTC. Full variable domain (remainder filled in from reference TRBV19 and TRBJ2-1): DGGITQSPKYLFRKEGQNVTLSCEQNLNHDAMYWYRQDPGQGLRLIYYSQIVNDFQKGDIAEGYSVSREKKESFPLTVTSAQKNPTAFYLCASSTWSSGRSNEQFFGPGTRLTVL.

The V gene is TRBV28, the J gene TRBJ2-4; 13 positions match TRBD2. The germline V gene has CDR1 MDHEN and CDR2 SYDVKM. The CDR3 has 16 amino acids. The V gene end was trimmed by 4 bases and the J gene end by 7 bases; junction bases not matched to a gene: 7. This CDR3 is CASSSRTSGSENIQYF. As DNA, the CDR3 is TGTGCCAGCAGTTCCCGGACTAGCGGGAGTGAGAACATTCAGTACTTC.

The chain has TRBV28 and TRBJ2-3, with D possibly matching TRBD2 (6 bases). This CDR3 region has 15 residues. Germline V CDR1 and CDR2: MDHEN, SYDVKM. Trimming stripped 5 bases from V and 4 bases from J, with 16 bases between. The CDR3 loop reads CASSPPGEVADTQYF. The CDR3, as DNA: TGTGCCAGCAGTCCCCCGGGGGAGGTTGCAGATACGCAGTATTTT.